The 18 T cell receptor beta chains presented below share a single source sample, sequenced in a study of control samples from healthy donors and cancer patients. The repertoire was sequenced with immunoSEQ multiplex PCR; TCRdb's copy has only in-frame clones and lacks some. The table includes about 120,000 clones, approximately 87% detected once. The sample comprised blood. These receptors all stem from a man aged 25-45 years in good health.

V usage is TRBV3-1 (or the pseudogene TRBV3-2) and J usage is TRBJ1-6; the D is unclear. This CDR3 is 15 amino acids long. The V and J ends lost 0 bases and 7 bases respectively, with 10 bases between them. Germline CDR1 LGHDT, CDR2 YNNKEL (reference sequence). The CDR3 DNA sequence: TGTGCCAGCAGCCAAGAGGTCGGAGGAAATTCACCCCTCCACTTT. It yields the protein CASSQEVGGNSPLHF.

J is TRBJ2-2 and V is TRBV7-3; D is perhaps TRBD2 (7 bases). Germline-derived CDR1 and CDR2 are SGHTA and FQGTGA. Deletions cut 2 bases from V and 6 bases from J, with 22 bases between. The CDR3 totals 18 residues. Here the CDR3 reads CASSLPAGAGRFPGELFF. CDR3 nucleotides: TGTGCCAGCAGCTTACCGGCGGGGGCAGGGAGATTTCCCGGGGAGCTGTTTTTT.

This sequence joins TRBV11-1 and TRBJ2-5; D may correspond to TRBD1 or TRBD2 (5 bases each). Trimming left V 5 bases short and J 5 bases short, with 18 bases between. The CDR3 loop spans 15 amino acids. CDR1 is SGHAT, CDR2 FQDESV, per germline (reference sequence). The CDR3 loop reads CASSQGPTRWETQYF. CDR3 sequence (DNA): TGTGCCAGCAGCCAGGGACCCACCAGATGGGAGACCCAGTACTTC.

Comment on this clone: A much larger clone differs from this one at a single base, so this may be a read error. The rearrangement links TRBV5-1 to TRBJ2-2; 7 bases are shared with TRBD1. The CDR3 has 13 residues. Trimming took 2 bases from V and 5 from J; bases not matched to a gene: 0. Germline V lookup: CDR1 SGHRS, CDR2 YFSETQ. CDR3 residues: CASSLQGTGELFF. CDR3 nucleotides: TGCGCCAGCAGCTTACAGGGGACCGGGGAGCTGTTTTTT.

V usage is TRBV14 and J usage is TRBJ2-2; D remains unclear. Germline values: CDR1 SGHDN, CDR2 FVKESK. Trimming stripped 1 base from V and 2 bases from J, with 8 bases between. This CDR3 comprises 15 residues. CDR3: CASSQVSGNTGELFF. The CDR3, as DNA: TGTGCCAGCAGCCAAGTTTCCGGAAACACCGGGGAGCTGTTTTTT.

The chain combines TRBV15 with TRBJ1-3; TRBD1 agrees at 10 bases. The CDR3 is made up of 15 amino acids. Germline trimming cut 6 bases from V and 3 bases from J; bases unmatched to any gene: 5. Germline CDR1 is LNHNV and CDR2 is YYDKDF (reference sequence). The CDR3 nucleotides read TGTGCCACCAGGGGACAGGGGCTTAGTGGAAACACCATATATTTT. Translated: CATRGQGLSGNTIYF.

This chain links TRBV12-3 or TRBV12-4 with TRBJ1-1; D call uncertain. V was cut by 5 bases and J by 4 bases, with 11 bases left in between. The CDR3 runs to 13 residues. The DNA of the CDR3 is TGTGCCAGCAGTCCTCAGGAGGGCACTGAAGCTTTCTTT. Its translation is CASSPQEGTEAFF.

V gene TRBV27 combines with J gene TRBJ2-5; 8 positions match TRBD1. This CDR3 has 15 amino acids. V lost 2 bases, J lost 7 bases, and 9 bases stayed unmatched. Germline CDR1 reads MNHEY; CDR2 reads SMNVEV (reference sequence). DNA of the CDR3: TGTGCCAGCAGTTTACGGGGACAGGTGGAGGGGACCCAGTACTTC. This codes for CASSLRGQVEGTQYF.

The chain combines TRBV24-1 with TRBJ2-3; no reliable D call. This CDR3 spans 13 amino acids. Trimming pared 7 bases from V and 1 base from J, leaving 8 bases between. Germline V gene lookup returns CDR1 KGHDR and CDR2 SFDVKD. CDR3 protein: CATSLQGTDTQYF. CDR3 DNA sequence: TGTGCCACCAGCCTCCAGGGCACAGATACGCAGTATTTT.

The rearrangement links TRBV6-5 to TRBJ1-5, with D tentatively TRBD1 (5 bases). CDR1 MNHEY and CDR2 SVGAGI come from the germline V gene. CDR3 size: 14 residues. Trimming left V 10 bases short and J 4 bases short, with 17 bases between. DNA for the CDR3: TGTGCCACCGCGGAAAATGAGGGGAATCAGCCCCAGCATTTT. It translates to CATAENEGNQPQHF.

This sequence joins TRBV5-1 and TRBJ2-5; 7 bases are a match to TRBD2. This CDR3 spans 14 amino acids. Looked up from germline, CDR1 is SGHRS and CDR2 is YFSETQ. The junction had 4 bases not matched to a gene; V was cut back by 4 bases and J by 1 base. The CDR3: CASSQAGPQETQYF. The CDR3 region has the DNA TGCGCCAGCAGCCAAGCGGGGCCCCAAGAGACCCAGTACTTC.

The chain has TRBV19 and TRBJ1-4; 8 bases match TRBD1. This CDR3 has 14 residues. CDR1 and CDR2 (germline): LNHDA, SQIVND (reference sequence). The V gene end was trimmed by 6 bases and the J gene end by 8 bases; junction bases not matched to a gene: 8. The chain's CDR3 is CASRKTGVSEKLFF. CDR3 nucleotides: TGTGCCAGTAGGAAGACAGGGGTTTCCGAAAAACTGTTTTTT.

The CDR3 sequence: CASSEGTYTEAFF. The CDR3 DNA is TGTGCCAGCAGTGAAGGGACGTATACTGAAGCTTTCTTT. V gene TRBV25-1 combines with J gene TRBJ1-1; weak D call: TRBD1 (5 bases). V gave up 2 bases and J gave up 5 bases, with 9 bases separating them. CDR1 and CDR2 (germline): MGHDK, SYGVNS. The CDR3 length is 13 residues.

V usage is TRBV7-2 and J usage is TRBJ2-7, with D perhaps TRBD1 (5 bases). The V and J ends lost 3 bases and 2 bases respectively, with 8 bases between them. This CDR3 comprises 13 residues. Germline values: CDR1 SGHTA, CDR2 FQGNSA. This CDR3 reads CASSLRQTYEQYF. The CDR3 bases are TGTGCCAGCAGCTTGAGACAGACCTACGAGCAGTACTTC.

The chain couples TRBV28 to TRBJ1-6; possible D gene TRBD1, 6 bases. The CDR3 spans 17 residues. Germline CDR1 and CDR2: MDHEN and SYDVKM. Between the trimmed V and J ends, which lost 5 bases and 1 base, there was a span of 15 bases. The CDR3: CASSPIGGQSYNSPLHF. Here the CDR3 DNA reads TGTGCCAGCAGTCCCATTGGGGGGCAGTCCTATAATTCACCCCTCCACTTT.

This clone was counted a few times. The V gene is TRBV29-1, the J gene TRBJ1-1; maybe TRBD1 (5 bases). V dropped 2 bases and J dropped 6 bases, with 22 bases sitting between them. In germline, CDR1 is SQVTM, CDR2 ANQGSEA. The CDR3 extends over 16 amino acids. The CDR3 here is CSVEIIRDLLWPEAFF. CDR3 DNA: TGCAGCGTTGAAATCATTAGGGACCTACTATGGCCTGAAGCTTTCTTT.

This clone was seen a handful of times. The chain employs TRBV6-5 and TRBJ2-3; weak D call: TRBD1 (5 bases). The CDR3 consists of 15 residues. Trimming cost V 4 bases and J 3 bases, with 14 bases left between them. CDR1 and CDR2 (germline): MNHEY, SVGAGI. CDR3 DNA: TGTGCCAGCAGTTGGGGCAGGGATATTACAGATACGCAGTATTTT. Amino acid sequence: CASSWGRDITDTQYF.

The rearrangement joins TRBV18 to TRBJ1-1; tentatively, D is TRBD1 (5 bases). V was clipped by 8 bases and J by 3 bases, with 13 bases between them. The CDR3 has 13 amino acids. Germline V gene sequence: CDR1 KGHSH, CDR2 LQKENI. The CDR3 DNA is TGTGCCAGCCGGCCTATGGGGGACACTGAAGCTTTCTTT. It specifies CASRPMGDTEAFF.